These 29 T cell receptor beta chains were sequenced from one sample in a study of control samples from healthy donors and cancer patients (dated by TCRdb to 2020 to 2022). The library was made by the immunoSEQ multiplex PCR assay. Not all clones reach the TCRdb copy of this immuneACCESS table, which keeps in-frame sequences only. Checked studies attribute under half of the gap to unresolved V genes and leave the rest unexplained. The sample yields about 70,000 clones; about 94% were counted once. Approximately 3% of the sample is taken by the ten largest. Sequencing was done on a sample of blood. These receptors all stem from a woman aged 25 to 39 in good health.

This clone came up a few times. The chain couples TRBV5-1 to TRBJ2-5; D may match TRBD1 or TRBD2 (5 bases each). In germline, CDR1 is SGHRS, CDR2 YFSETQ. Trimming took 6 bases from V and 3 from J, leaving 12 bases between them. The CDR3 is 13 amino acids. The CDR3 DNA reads TGCGCCAGCACGGCTGGGGGAAAAGAGACCCAGTACTTC. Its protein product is CASTAGGKETQYF.

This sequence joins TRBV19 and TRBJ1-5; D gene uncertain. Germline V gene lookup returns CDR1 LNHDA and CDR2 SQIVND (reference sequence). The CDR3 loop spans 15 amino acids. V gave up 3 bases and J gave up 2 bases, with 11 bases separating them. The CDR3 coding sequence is TGTGCCAGTAGTATGGAGTTATCGGGCAATCAGCCCCAGCATTTT. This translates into CASSMELSGNQPQHF. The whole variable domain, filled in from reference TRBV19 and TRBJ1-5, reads DGGITQSPKYLFRKEGQNVTLSCEQNLNHDAMYWYRQDPGQGLRLIYYSQIVNDFQKGDIAEGYSVSREKKESFPLTVTSAQKNPTAFYLCASSMELSGNQPQHFGDGTRLSIL.

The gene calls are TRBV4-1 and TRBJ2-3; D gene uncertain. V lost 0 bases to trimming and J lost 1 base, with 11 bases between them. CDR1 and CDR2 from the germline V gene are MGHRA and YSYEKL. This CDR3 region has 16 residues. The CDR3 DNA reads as TGCGCCAGCAGCCAAGAGCCGACCGCGGGCACAGATACGCAGTATTTT. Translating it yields CASSQEPTAGTDTQYF.

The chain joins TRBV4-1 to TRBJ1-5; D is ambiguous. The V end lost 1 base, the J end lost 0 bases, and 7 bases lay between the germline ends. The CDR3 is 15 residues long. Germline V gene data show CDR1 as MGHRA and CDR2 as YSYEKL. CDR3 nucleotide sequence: TGCGCCAGCAGCCAAGGGCGAAATAGCAATCAGCCCCAGCATTTT. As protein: CASSQGRNSNQPQHF.

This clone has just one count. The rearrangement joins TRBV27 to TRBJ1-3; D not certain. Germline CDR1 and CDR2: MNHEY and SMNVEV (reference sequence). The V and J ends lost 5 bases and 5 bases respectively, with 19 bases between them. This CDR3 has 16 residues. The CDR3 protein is CASSDGWVSIRNTIYF. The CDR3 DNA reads TGTGCCAGCAGTGATGGGTGGGTATCAATCCGAAACACCATATATTTT.

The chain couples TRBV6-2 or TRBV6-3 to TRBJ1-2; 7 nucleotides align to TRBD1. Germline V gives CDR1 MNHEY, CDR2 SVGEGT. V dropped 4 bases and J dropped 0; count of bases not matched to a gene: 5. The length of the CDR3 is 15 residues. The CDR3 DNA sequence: TGTGCCAGCAGTTCCCCCGGGACAGCTAACTATGGCTACACCTTC. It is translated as CASSSPGTANYGYTF.

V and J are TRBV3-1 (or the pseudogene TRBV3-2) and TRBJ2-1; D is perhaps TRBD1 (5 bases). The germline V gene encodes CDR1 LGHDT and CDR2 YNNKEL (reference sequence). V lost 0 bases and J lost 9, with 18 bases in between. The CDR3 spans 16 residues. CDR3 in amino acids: CASSQDSPRVAAEQFF. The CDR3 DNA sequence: TGTGCCAGCAGCCAAGATTCCCCCAGGGTGGCTGCTGAGCAGTTCTTC.

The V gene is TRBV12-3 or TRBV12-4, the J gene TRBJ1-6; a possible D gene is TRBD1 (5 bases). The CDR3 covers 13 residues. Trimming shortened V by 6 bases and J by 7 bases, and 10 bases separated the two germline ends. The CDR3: CASSRWGNSPLHF. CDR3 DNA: TGTGCCAGCAGCCGCTGGGGGAATTCACCCCTCCACTTT.

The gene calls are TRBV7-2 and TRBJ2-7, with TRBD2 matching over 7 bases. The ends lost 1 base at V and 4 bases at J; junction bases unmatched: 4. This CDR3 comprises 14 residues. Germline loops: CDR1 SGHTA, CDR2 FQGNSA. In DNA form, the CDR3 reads TGTGCCAGCAGCTTAGGGGGACTACAATACGAGCAGTACTTC. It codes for CASSLGGLQYEQYF.

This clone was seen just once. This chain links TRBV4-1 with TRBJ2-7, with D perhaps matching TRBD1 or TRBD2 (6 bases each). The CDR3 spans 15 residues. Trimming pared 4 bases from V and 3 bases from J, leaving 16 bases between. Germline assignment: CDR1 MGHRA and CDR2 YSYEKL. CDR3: CASSRGGGGGYEQYF. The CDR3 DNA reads TGCGCCAGCAGCCGGGGTGGAGGGGGTGGCTACGAGCAGTACTTC.

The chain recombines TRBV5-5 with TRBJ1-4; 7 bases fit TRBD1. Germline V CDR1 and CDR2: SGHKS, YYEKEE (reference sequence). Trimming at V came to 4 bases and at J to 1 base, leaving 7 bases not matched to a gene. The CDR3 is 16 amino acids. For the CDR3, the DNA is TGTGCCAGCAGCCCGGATACAGGGGTAACTAATGAAAAACTGTTTTTT. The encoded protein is CASSPDTGVTNEKLFF.

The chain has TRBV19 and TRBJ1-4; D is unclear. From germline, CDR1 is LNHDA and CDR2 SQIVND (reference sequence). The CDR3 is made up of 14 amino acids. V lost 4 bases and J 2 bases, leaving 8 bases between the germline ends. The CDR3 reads CASSKGETNEKLFF. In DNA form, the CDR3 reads TGTGCCAGTAGTAAGGGAGAGACTAATGAAAAACTGTTTTTT. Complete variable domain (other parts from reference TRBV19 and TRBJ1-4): DGGITQSPKYLFRKEGQNVTLSCEQNLNHDAMYWYRQDPGQGLRLIYYSQIVNDFQKGDIAEGYSVSREKKESFPLTVTSAQKNPTAFYLCASSKGETNEKLFFGSGTQLSVL.

The CDR3 here is CAWSYTGELFF. The CDR3 DNA reads as TGTGCCTGGAGTTACACCGGGGAGCTGTTTTTT. The chain carries TRBV30 and TRBJ2-2; D uncertain. The CDR3 consists of 11 residues. Germline CDR1 reads GTSNPN; CDR2 reads SVGIG (reference sequence). Trimming stripped 2 bases from V and 3 bases from J, with 1 base between.

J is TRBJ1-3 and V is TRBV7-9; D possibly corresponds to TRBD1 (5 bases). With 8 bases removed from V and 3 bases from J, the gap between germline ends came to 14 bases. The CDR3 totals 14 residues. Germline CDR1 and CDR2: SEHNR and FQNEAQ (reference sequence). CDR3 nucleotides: TGTGCCAGCGGACGGCAGGGAGGTGGAAACACCATATATTTT. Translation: CASGRQGGGNTIYF.

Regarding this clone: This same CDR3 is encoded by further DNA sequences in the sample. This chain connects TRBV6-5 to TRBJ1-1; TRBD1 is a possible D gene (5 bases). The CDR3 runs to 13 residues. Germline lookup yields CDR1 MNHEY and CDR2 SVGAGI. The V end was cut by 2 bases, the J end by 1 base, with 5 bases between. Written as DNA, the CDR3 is TGTGCCAGCAGTTACGGACAGAACACTGAAGCTTTCTTT. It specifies CASSYGQNTEAFF.

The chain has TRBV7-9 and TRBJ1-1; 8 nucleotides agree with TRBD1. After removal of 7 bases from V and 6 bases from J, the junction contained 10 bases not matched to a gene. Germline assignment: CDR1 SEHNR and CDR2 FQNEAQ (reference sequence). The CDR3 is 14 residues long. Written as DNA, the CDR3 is TGTGCCAGCACCCACAGGGGGGTCAGCGCTGAAGCTTTCTTT. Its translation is CASTHRGVSAEAFF.

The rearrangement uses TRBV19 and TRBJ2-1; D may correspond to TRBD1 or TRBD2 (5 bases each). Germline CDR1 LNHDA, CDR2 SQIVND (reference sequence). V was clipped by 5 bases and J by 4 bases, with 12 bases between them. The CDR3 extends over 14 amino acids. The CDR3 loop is CASSFGTVYNEQFF. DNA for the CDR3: TGTGCCAGTAGTTTCGGGACGGTTTACAATGAGCAGTTCTTC. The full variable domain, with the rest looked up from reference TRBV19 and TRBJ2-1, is DGGITQSPKYLFRKEGQNVTLSCEQNLNHDAMYWYRQDPGQGLRLIYYSQIVNDFQKGDIAEGYSVSREKKESFPLTVTSAQKNPTAFYLCASSFGTVYNEQFFGPGTRLTVL.

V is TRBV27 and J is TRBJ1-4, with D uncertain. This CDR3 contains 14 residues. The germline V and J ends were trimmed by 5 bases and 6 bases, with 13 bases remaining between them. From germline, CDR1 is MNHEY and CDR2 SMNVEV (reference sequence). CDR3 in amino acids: CASSTSPSYEKLFF. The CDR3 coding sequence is TGTGCCAGCAGTACGAGCCCCTCATATGAAAAACTGTTTTTT.

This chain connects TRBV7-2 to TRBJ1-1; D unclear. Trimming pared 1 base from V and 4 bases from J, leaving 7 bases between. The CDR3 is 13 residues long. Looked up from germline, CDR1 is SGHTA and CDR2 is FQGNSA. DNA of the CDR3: TGTGCCAGCAGCTTAGTGGGAGCCACTGAAGCTTTCTTT. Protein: CASSLVGATEAFF. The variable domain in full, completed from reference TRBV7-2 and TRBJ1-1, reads GAGVSQSPSNKVTEKGKDVELRCDPISGHTALYWYRQSLGQGLEFLIYFQGNSAPDKSGLPSDRFSAERTGGSVSTLTIQRTQQEDSAVYLCASSLVGATEAFFGQGTRLTVV.

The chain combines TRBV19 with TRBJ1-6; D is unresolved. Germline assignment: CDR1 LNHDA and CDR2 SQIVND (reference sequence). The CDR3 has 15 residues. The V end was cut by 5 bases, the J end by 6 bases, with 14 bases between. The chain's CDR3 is CASSALRALNSPLHF. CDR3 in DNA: TGTGCCAGTAGTGCTCTGCGGGCCCTTAATTCACCCCTCCACTTT.

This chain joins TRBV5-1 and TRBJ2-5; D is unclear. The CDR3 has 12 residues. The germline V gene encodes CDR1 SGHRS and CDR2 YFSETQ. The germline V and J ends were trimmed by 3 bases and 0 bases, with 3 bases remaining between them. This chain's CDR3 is CASSWNQETQYF. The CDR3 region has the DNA TGCGCCAGCAGCTGGAACCAAGAGACCCAGTACTTC.

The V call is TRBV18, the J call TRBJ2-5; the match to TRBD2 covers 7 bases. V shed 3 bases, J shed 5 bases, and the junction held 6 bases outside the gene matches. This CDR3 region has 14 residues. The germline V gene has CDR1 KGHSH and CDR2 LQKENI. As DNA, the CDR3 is TGTGCCAGCTCACCTTCCGGGCGGGGGGAGACCCAGTACTTC. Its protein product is CASSPSGRGETQYF.

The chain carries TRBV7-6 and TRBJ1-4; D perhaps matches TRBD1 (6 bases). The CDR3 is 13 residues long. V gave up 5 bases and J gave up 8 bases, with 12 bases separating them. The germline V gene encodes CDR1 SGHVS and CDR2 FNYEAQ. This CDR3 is CASSGYRVEKLFF. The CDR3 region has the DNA TGTGCCAGCAGCGGATACAGGGTCGAAAAACTGTTTTTT.

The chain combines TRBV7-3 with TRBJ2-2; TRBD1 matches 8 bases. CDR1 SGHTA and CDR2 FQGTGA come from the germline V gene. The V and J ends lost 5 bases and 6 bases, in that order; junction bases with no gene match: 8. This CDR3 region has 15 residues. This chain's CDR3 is CASSARGQSAGELFF. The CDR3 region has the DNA TGTGCCAGCAGCGCCAGGGGGCAGTCGGCCGGGGAGCTGTTTTTT.

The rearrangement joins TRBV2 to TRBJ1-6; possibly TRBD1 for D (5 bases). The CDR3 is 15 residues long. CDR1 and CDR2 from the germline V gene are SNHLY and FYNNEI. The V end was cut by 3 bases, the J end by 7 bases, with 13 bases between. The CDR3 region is CASSDLTALNSPLHF. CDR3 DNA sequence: TGTGCCAGCAGTGACTTGACAGCCCTAAATTCACCCCTCCACTTT.

DNA for the CDR3: TGTGCCAGCAGTTATCTCCGGGACAGCGAAGCTTTCTTT. Residues: CASSYLRDSEAFF. The chain couples TRBV6-5 to TRBJ1-1, with TRBD1 matching over 7 bases. CDR3 length equals 13 residues. The ends lost 3 bases at V and 8 bases at J; junction bases unmatched: 6. The germline V gene has CDR1 MNHEY and CDR2 SVGAGI.

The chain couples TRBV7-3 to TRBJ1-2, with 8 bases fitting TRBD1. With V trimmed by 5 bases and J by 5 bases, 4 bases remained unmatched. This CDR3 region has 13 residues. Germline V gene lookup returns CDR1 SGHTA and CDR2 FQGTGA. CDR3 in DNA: TGTGCCAGCAGCGAGGACAGGGAATATGGCTACACCTTC. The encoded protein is CASSEDREYGYTF.

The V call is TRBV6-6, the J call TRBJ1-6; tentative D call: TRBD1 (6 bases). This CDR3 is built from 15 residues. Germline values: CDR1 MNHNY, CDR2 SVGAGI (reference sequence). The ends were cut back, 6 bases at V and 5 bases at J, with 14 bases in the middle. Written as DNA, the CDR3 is TGTGCCAGCAGAAACCGGGACAAGGATAATTCACCCCTCCACTTT. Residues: CASRNRDKDNSPLHF.

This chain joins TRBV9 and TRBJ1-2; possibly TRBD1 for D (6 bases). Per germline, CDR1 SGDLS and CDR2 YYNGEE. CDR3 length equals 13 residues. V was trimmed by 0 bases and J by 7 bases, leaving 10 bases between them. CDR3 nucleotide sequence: TGTGCCAGCAGCGTAGTAGAGGGGGGTGGCTACACCTTC. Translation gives CASSVVEGGGYTF.